One and the same sample provided the 23 T cell receptor beta chains below, sequenced in a study of T cell responses to AZD1222 COVID-19 vaccine. The assay was immunoSEQ multiplex PCR, and TCRdb's table has in-frame clones only and misses some. Of approximately 120,000 clones listed, about 90% are singletons. The source was peripheral blood, collected on day 0 of AZD1222 vaccination. The receptors were gathered from an adult in good health.

The gene calls are TRBV28 and TRBJ1-1; perhaps TRBD1 as D (5 bases). CDR1 MDHEN and CDR2 SYDVKM come from the germline V gene. Trimming left V 6 bases short and J 4 bases short, with 12 bases between. This CDR3 spans 13 amino acids. The CDR3 bases are TGTGCCAGCAGCCTCGGGAGGGGCACTGAAGCTTTCTTT. Protein sequence: CASSLGRGTEAFF.

A remark on this clone: Additional DNA sequences in this sample encode the identical CDR3. The V and J genes are TRBV10-3 and TRBJ1-5, with a tentative D call TRBD1 (5 bases). The V and J ends lost 4 bases and 5 bases respectively, with 12 bases between them. This CDR3 has 14 amino acids. Germline V CDR1 and CDR2: ENHRY, SYGVKD. The CDR3 nucleotides read TGTGCCATCAGTGGCGGGGGTCTCGATCAGCCCCAGCATTTT. Translated, it gives CAISGGGLDQPQHF.

V gene TRBV18 combines with J gene TRBJ1-6; TRBD1 aligns across 7 bases. The CDR3 consists of 13 residues. Germline values: CDR1 KGHSH, CDR2 LQKENI. The ends lost 5 bases at V and 10 bases at J; junction bases unmatched: 5. The CDR3 region has the DNA TGTGCCAGCTCAGGAGGACAGGACTCACCCCTCCACTTT. It encodes CASSGGQDSPLHF. Using reference TRBV18 and TRBJ1-6 for the parts outside the CDR3, the full variable domain is NAGVMQNPRHLVRRRGQEARLRCSPMKGHSHVYWYRQLPEEGLKFMVYLQKENIIDESGMPKERFSAEFPKEGPSILRIQQVVRGDSAAYFCASSGGQDSPLHFGNGTRLTVT.

CDR3 DNA sequence: TGTGCCAGCAGTCCAGGACAGGGGAGTCAGCCCCAGCATTTT. This encodes CASSPGQGSQPQHF. This chain links TRBV6-5 with TRBJ1-5; 9 bases map to TRBD1. CDR3 length equals 14 residues. V shed 5 bases, J shed 6 bases, and the junction held 5 bases outside the gene matches. CDR1 MNHEY and CDR2 SVGAGI come from the germline V gene.

The chain is built from TRBV7-9 and TRBJ1-2; no reliable D call. Germline V gene sequence: CDR1 SEHNR, CDR2 FQNEAQ (reference sequence). V lost 4 bases and J lost 7, with 19 bases in between. CDR3 size: 15 residues. CDR3 nucleotide sequence: TGTGCCAGCAGCTCTACGATTGGAGGGTGGGCTGGCTACACCTTC. It codes for CASSSTIGGWAGYTF.

The chain recombines TRBV12-3 or TRBV12-4 with TRBJ2-3, with D uncertain. This CDR3 spans 13 amino acids. V lost 5 bases to trimming and J lost 1 base, with 7 bases between them. The DNA for the CDR3 is TGTGCCAGCAGTGTGGCGGGCACAGATACGCAGTATTTT. Its protein product is CASSVAGTDTQYF.

This chain uses TRBV4-3 with TRBJ2-6; no reliable D call. V was clipped by 0 bases and J by 0 bases, with 12 bases between them. The CDR3 covers 18 residues. Germline loops: CDR1 LGHNA, CDR2 YSLEER. The CDR3: CASSQDRPGTSGANVLTF. CDR3 in DNA: TGCGCCAGCAGCCAAGATAGGCCTGGAACCTCTGGGGCCAACGTCCTGACTTTC.

V is TRBV4-3 and J is TRBJ1-4; no clear D. The V gene lost 0 bases and the J gene lost 9 bases, with 8 bases spanning the gap. This CDR3 is 13 amino acids long. Per the germline V gene, CDR1 is LGHNA and CDR2 is YSLEER. For the CDR3, the DNA is TGCGCCAGCAGCCAAGATTGGAGTCAAAAACTGTTTTTT. Its protein product is CASSQDWSQKLFF.

This clone was recorded only once. The chain couples TRBV7-9 to TRBJ2-6; D not resolved. The germline V gene has CDR1 SEHNR and CDR2 FQNEAQ (reference sequence). Trimming left V 4 bases short and J 2 bases short, with 3 bases between. This CDR3 has 13 amino acids. CDR3 in DNA: TGTGCCAGCAGCTCCGCTGGGGCCAACGTCCTGACTTTC. This sequence encodes CASSSAGANVLTF.

This chain links TRBV5-5 with TRBJ1-2; D may be TRBD1 (5 bases). Germline V gene lookup returns CDR1 SGHKS and CDR2 YYEKEE (reference sequence). Trimming pared 4 bases from V and 7 bases from J, leaving 20 bases between. CDR3 length: 15 amino acids. The CDR3 here is CASSRGGGPTGGYTF. DNA of the CDR3: TGTGCCAGCAGCCGGGGCGGCGGGCCAACCGGTGGCTACACCTTC. The variable domain in full, with the rest retrieved from reference TRBV5-5 and TRBJ1-2, is DAGVTQSPTHLIKTRGQQVTLRCSPISGHKSVSWYQQVLGQGPQFIFQYYEKEERGRGNFPDRFSARQFPNYSSELNVNALLLGDSALYLCASSRGGGPTGGYTFGSGTRLTVV.

This chain uses TRBV7-2 with TRBJ2-1; D may match TRBD1 or TRBD2 (6 bases each). The CDR3 runs 15 residues. Deletions cut 11 bases from V and 0 bases from J, with 17 bases between. The germline V gene encodes CDR1 SGHTA and CDR2 FQGNSA. CDR3 loop: CAGGLTSSSYNEQFF. The CDR3 DNA follows: TGTGCCGGGGGGCTAACGTCGAGCTCCTACAATGAGCAGTTCTTC.

The chain combines TRBV29-1 with TRBJ2-7; D is possibly TRBD1 (6 bases). The germline V gene encodes CDR1 SQVTM and CDR2 ANQGSEA. The CDR3 is 16 amino acids. V was pared by 4 bases and J by 2 bases, with 21 bases between. The CDR3 nucleotides read TGCAGCGTTGTGGGGATCCGAACAGGGACCCCCTACGAGCAGTACTTC. Translated, it gives CSVVGIRTGTPYEQYF.

The chain is built from TRBV7-9 and TRBJ2-7; D perhaps matches TRBD2 (5 bases). This CDR3 is built from 14 residues. Germline V lookup: CDR1 SEHNR, CDR2 FQNEAQ (reference sequence). Trimming cost V 5 bases and J 4 bases, with 15 bases left between them. The CDR3 sequence: CASSPRAGGYEQYF. Written as DNA, the CDR3 is TGTGCCAGCAGCCCACGGGCGGGCGGATACGAGCAGTACTTC.

The chain carries TRBV5-4 and TRBJ2-7, with a weak D call TRBD1 (6 bases). CDR1 is SGHNT and CDR2 is YYREEE in the germline V gene (reference sequence). This CDR3 comprises 15 residues. V was shortened by 1 base and J by 0 bases, with 11 bases between the two germline ends. The chain's CDR3 is CASSLSAGASYEQYF. In nucleotides, the CDR3 is TGTGCCAGCAGCTTGTCGGCAGGGGCCTCCTACGAGCAGTACTTC.

The chain employs TRBV19 and TRBJ1-1; 8 nucleotides line up with TRBD1. CDR3 length equals 15 residues. With 5 bases clipped from V and 5 bases from J, the junction kept 10 bases outside the gene matches. Germline assignment: CDR1 LNHDA and CDR2 SQIVND (reference sequence). The DNA for the CDR3 is TGTGCCAGTAGTTTATACTCAGGGGGCGAGACTGAAGCTTTCTTT. It translates to CASSLYSGGETEAFF. The complete variable domain, with remaining parts taken from reference TRBV19 and TRBJ1-1, reads DGGITQSPKYLFRKEGQNVTLSCEQNLNHDAMYWYRQDPGQGLRLIYYSQIVNDFQKGDIAEGYSVSREKKESFPLTVTSAQKNPTAFYLCASSLYSGGETEAFFGQGTRLTVV.

The rearrangement uses TRBV7-9 and TRBJ1-2, with 9 positions matching TRBD1. The CDR3 covers 13 residues. V gave up 4 bases and J gave up 8 bases; unmatched junction bases: 5. The germline V gene has CDR1 SEHNR and CDR2 FQNEAQ (reference sequence). CDR3 sequence reads: CASSWRTGEGYTF. As DNA, the CDR3 is TGTGCCAGCAGCTGGAGGACAGGGGAAGGCTACACCTTC.

V usage is TRBV6-2 or TRBV6-3 and J usage is TRBJ2-7, with TRBD2 as a possible D gene (5 bases). CDR1 MNHEY and CDR2 SVGEGT come from the germline V gene. Trimming removed 6 bases from V and 3 bases from J, with 15 bases in between. The CDR3 runs to 14 residues. The CDR3 sequence: CASSQISRDYEQYF. The CDR3 bases are TGTGCCAGCAGCCAGATCTCGAGGGACTACGAGCAGTACTTC.

The chain carries TRBV5-1 and TRBJ2-1, with 8 bases that match TRBD1. Germline CDR1 is SGHRS and CDR2 is YFSETQ. The J segment lost 8 bases and the V segment lost 4 bases, leaving 8 bases of the junction unmatched. The CDR3 runs 14 residues. CDR3: CASSARTGMDEQFF. The CDR3 DNA is TGCGCCAGCAGCGCCCGGACAGGGATGGATGAGCAGTTCTTC.

The genes are TRBV2 and TRBJ1-1, with unresolved D. The CDR3 has 12 amino acids. Germline CDR1 is SNHLY and CDR2 is FYNNEI. V was trimmed by 4 bases and J by 5 bases, leaving 8 bases between them. The CDR3 nucleotides are TGTGCCAGCAGTGCGGAAAGAACTGAAGCTTTCTTT. The encoded protein is CASSAERTEAFF.

The V and J genes are TRBV5-1 and TRBJ2-2; either TRBD1 or TRBD2 may fit D (5 bases each). V was trimmed by 4 bases and J by 4 bases, leaving 17 bases between them. This CDR3 contains 16 residues. Looked up from germline, CDR1 is SGHRS and CDR2 is YFSETQ. CDR3 in amino acids: CASSVGPVLGTGELFF. CDR3 bases: TGCGCCAGCAGCGTGGGACCGGTATTGGGCACCGGGGAGCTGTTTTTT.

This chain connects TRBV2 to TRBJ1-2; 8 nucleotides align to TRBD1. Trimming took 6 bases from V and 5 from J; bases not matched to a gene: 11. This CDR3 comprises 15 residues. CDR1 is SNHLY, CDR2 FYNNEI, per germline. CDR3 region: CASRFNRGEGYGYTF. The CDR3 DNA sequence: TGTGCCAGCAGGTTTAACAGGGGGGAAGGGTATGGCTACACCTTC.

The chain links TRBV30 to TRBJ1-2; D is unclear. V was clipped by 3 bases and J by 3 bases, with 14 bases between them. The CDR3 sequence is 14 residues long. Germline CDR1 and CDR2: GTSNPN and SVGIG (reference sequence). CDR3: CAWSLTLGDYGYTF. CDR3 nucleotides: TGTGCCTGGAGCCTAACCCTAGGCGACTATGGCTACACCTTC.

The chain joins TRBV10-3 to TRBJ1-1, with D unresolved. CDR3 size: 15 residues. CDR1 and CDR2 from the germline V gene are ENHRY and SYGVKD. V shed 2 bases and J shed 0 bases, with 10 bases lying between them. CDR3 coding DNA: TGTGCCATCAGTGAGCTTGGACCGATGAACACTGAAGCTTTCTTT. Its translation is CAISELGPMNTEAFF.